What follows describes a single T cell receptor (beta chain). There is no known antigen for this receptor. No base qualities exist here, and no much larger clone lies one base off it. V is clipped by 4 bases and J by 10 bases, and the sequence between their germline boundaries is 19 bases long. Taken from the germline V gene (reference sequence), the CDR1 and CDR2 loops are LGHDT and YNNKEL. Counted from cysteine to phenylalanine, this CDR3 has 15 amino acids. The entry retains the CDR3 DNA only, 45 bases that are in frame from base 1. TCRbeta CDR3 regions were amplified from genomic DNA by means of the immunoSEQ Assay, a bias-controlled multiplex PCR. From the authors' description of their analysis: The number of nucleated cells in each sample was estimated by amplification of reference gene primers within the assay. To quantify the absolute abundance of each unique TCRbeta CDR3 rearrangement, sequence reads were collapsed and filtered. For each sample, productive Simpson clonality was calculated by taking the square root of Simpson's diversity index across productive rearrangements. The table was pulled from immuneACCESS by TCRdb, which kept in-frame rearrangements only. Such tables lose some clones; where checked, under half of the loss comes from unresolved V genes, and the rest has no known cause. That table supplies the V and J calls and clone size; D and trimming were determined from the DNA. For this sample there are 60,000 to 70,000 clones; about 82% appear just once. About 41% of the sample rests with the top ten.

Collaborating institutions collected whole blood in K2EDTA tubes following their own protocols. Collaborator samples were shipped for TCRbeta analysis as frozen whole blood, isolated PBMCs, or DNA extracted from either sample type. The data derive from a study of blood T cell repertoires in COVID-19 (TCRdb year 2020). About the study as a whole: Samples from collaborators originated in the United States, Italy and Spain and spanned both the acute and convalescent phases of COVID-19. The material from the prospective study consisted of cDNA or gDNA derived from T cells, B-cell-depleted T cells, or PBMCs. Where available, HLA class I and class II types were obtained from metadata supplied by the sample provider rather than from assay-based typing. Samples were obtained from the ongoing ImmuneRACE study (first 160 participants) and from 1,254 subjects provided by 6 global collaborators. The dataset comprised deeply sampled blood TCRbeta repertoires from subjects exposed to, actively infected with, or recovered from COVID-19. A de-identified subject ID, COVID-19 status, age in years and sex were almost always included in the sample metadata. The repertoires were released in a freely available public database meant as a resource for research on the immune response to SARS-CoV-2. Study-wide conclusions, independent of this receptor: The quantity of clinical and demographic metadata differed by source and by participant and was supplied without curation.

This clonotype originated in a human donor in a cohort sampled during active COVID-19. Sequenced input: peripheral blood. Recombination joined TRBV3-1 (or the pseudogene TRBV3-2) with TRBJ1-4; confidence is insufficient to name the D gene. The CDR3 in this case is CASSPGIGSPAKLFF. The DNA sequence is TGTGCCAGCAGCCCGGGGATAGGGAGCCCCGCAAAACTGTTTTTT.